Reported below is one T cell receptor beta chain. Its specificity is unknown. These data originate in a study of cytomegalovirus exposure and HLA in healthy donors. Overall study findings and caveats: According to reports, the classifier identified cytomegalovirus status with high specificity and sensitivity.

Amplification used 60 Vbeta primers and 13 Jbeta primers. Assay used: immunoSEQ multiplex PCR; TCRdb lists only in-frame clones, some missing. Of 200,000 or so clones listed, 81% are singletons. V lost 3 bases and J 0 bases, leaving 21 bases between the germline ends. Germline V CDR1 and CDR2: SGDLS, YYNGEE. The CDR3 spans 18 residues. Sequencing input: PBMCs. The chain couples TRBV9 to TRBJ1-1; no clear D gene. The source is a young woman in good health and CMV-seropositive. CDR3 coding DNA: TGTGCCAGCAGCGCCGACCAGGCTTCTTTACTTTTGAACACTGAAGCTTTCTTT. Its translation is CASSADQASLLLNTEAFF. The variable domain in full, with the rest retrieved from reference TRBV9 and TRBJ1-1, is DSGVTQTPKHLITATGQRVTLRCSPRSGDLSVYWYQQSLDQGLQFLIQYYNGEERAKGNILERFSAQQFPDLHSELNLSSLELGDSALYFCASSADQASLLLNTEAFFGQGTRLTVV.